These T cell receptor beta chains were read from a single sample in a study of human T cells and chemical hapten exposure. TCRdb re-derived calls from the RACE reads in MiXCR, one entry per CDR3 protein. The sample has about 380,000 distinct CDR3 sequences; roughly 5% are singletons. The sequencing used whole blood, collected in connection with sensitization to the hapten diphenylcyclopropenone (DPC). The receptors stem from a woman aged 50 to 60 with alopecia areata. Some clones in this sample may be carry-over from other donors' samples. Each CDR3 is given with its conserved first and last residue. The D gene is left open where the match is weak. Only part of the rows carry a size: once, few, many, or a class if the clone is expanded.

length	D	size	J	V	DNA	CDR3
15	TRBD1	many	TRBJ2-3	TRBV7-7	TGTGCCAGCAGCGATAGGGGGCGCCGGACAGATACGCAGTATTTT	CASSDRGRRTDTQYF
16	.	few	TRBJ2-2	TRBV5-4	TGTGCCAGCAGCTTGGAGGGCGGCCTGGAGGCCGGGGAGCTGTTTTTT	CASSLEGGLEAGELFF
15	TRBD2	.	TRBJ2-1	TRBV7-2	TGTGCCAGCAGCCCCTCTAGCGGGGGGTACAATGAGCAGTTCTTC	CASSPSSGGYNEQFF
14	.	.	TRBJ2-7	TRBV18	TGTGCCAGCTCCCCACCGGACGTTTCCTACGAGCAGTACTTC	CASSPPDVSYEQYF
14	.	few	TRBJ2-6	TRBV7-2	TGTGCCAGCAACGACCCCTCTGGGGCCAACGTCCTGACTTTC	CASNDPSGANVLTF
14	TRBD1	many	TRBJ2-7	TRBV12-3/TRBV12-4	TGTGCCAGCAGTTTACCGGACAGGGGCTACGAGCAGTACTTC	CASSLPDRGYEQYF
15	TRBD2	many	TRBJ2-7	TRBV4-2	TGTGCCAGCAGCCCGACCCGGACTAGCTACTACGAGCAGTACTTC	CASSPTRTSYYEQYF
12	.	many	TRBJ2-3	TRBV7-6	TGTGCCAGCAGCTTAGCGTCCAATACGCAGTATTTT	CASSLASNTQYF
11	TRBD1	few	TRBJ1-1	TRBV12-3/TRBV12-4	TGTGCCAGCAGTGCGGACAGGTGGGCTTTCTTT	CASSADRWAFF
18	.	many	TRBJ1-5	TRBV4-2	TGTGCCAGCAGCCAATCGAACGCCGGGACTCTTAGCAATCAGCCCCAGCATTTT	CASSQSNAGTLSNQPQHF
17	.	many	TRBJ1-5	TRBV2	TGTGCCAGCAGTGAAGCTCGGCCGGGGGTCGGCAATCAGCCCCAGCATTTT	CASSEARPGVGNQPQHF
16	TRBD2	.	TRBJ2-1	TRBV9	TGTGCCAGCAGCGCCCGACTAGCGGGATCATACAATGAGCAGTTCTTC	CASSARLAGSYNEQFF
17	TRBD2	few	TRBJ2-3	TRBV5-1	TGCGCCAGCAGCTTGACGGGGGGAGAACGTAGCACAGATACGCAGTATTTT	CASSLTGGERSTDTQYF
14	.	many	TRBJ1-6	TRBV12-3/TRBV12-4	TGTGCCAGCAGTTTCCCGGGATTCAATTCACCCCTCCACTTT	CASSFPGFNSPLHF
8	.	many	TRBJ2-1	TRBV29-1	TGCAGCGTAGGTGGGCAGTTCTTC	CSVGGQFF
15	TRBD1	.	TRBJ1-1	TRBV12-5	TGTGCTAGTGGCACCCCCGGACAGGCCTTCACTGAAGCTTTCTTT	CASGTPGQAFTEAFF
15	.	many	TRBJ2-2	TRBV4-1	TGCGCCAGCAGCCAAATCTTCGCGAACACCGGGGAGCTGTTTTTT	CASSQIFANTGELFF
19	.	many	TRBJ2-7	TRBV20-1	TGCAGTGCTAGAATATTCGCCGGACAGGGAGGGAAGAGCGCCTACGAGCAGTACTTC	CSARIFAGQGGKSAYEQYF